Following are 27 T cell receptor beta chains from one sample sequenced in a study of OX40 agonist ivuxolimab in advanced cancers. Sequencing used immunoSEQ multiplex PCR; TCRdb keeps in-frame clones, though not all of them. The sample lists 50,000 to 70,000 clones; about 88% were seen once. The specimen comprised CD4+ or CD8+ T cells sorted from blood, sampled in a trial of the OX40 agonist ivuxolimab. These receptors all come from an adult with an advanced solid tumor such as melanoma, head and neck, liver or kidney cancer.

This chain connects TRBV10-2 to TRBJ1-6; TRBD1 matches 9 bases. The V gene end was trimmed by 5 bases and the J gene end by 8 bases; junction bases not matched to a gene: 4. CDR1 and CDR2 (germline): WSHSY, SAAADI. This CDR3 has 14 residues. The CDR3 spells CASSSTGGDSPLHF. The DNA for the CDR3 is TGCGCCAGCAGTTCTACAGGGGGCGATTCACCCCTCCACTTT.

The rearrangement uses TRBV10-3 and TRBJ1-5; tentative D call: TRBD1 (5 bases). The CDR3 contains 12 residues. V was pared by 4 bases and J by 5 bases, with 6 bases between. Germline loops: CDR1 ENHRY, CDR2 SYGVKD. In DNA form, the CDR3 reads TGTGCCATCAGTGGGGGGGATCAGCCCCAGCATTTT. It specifies CAISGGDQPQHF.

The chain carries TRBV30 and TRBJ2-5; 14 bases line up with TRBD2. This CDR3 has 15 residues. The germline V gene has CDR1 GTSNPN and CDR2 SVGIG (reference sequence). V gave up 5 bases and J gave up 4 bases; unmatched junction bases: 6. CDR3 residues: CAWAGTSGSSETQYF. CDR3 bases: TGTGCCTGGGCCGGGACTAGCGGGAGTTCAGAGACCCAGTACTTC.

The V gene is TRBV20-1, the J gene TRBJ2-3, with a weak D call TRBD1 (6 bases). Trimming took 7 bases from V and 7 from J, leaving 9 bases between them. This CDR3 region has 10 residues. Germline CDR1 is DFQATT and CDR2 is SNEGSKA (reference sequence). The CDR3 reads CSVRGHTQYF. The CDR3 DNA is TGCAGTGTCAGGGGTCATACGCAGTATTTT.

The gene calls are TRBV19 and TRBJ1-5, with TRBD1 identical over 7 bases. CDR1 and CDR2 (germline): LNHDA, SQIVND (reference sequence). CDR3 size: 16 residues. The V and J ends lost 9 bases and 1 base, in that order; junction bases with no gene match: 12. The CDR3 loop reads CASRIGDRASNQPQHF. For the CDR3, the DNA is TGTGCCAGCAGGATCGGAGACAGGGCGAGCAATCAGCCCCAGCATTTT.

The J gene is TRBJ2-2, the V gene TRBV9; TRBD2 might be the D (5 bases). V lost 3 bases and J lost 4, with 13 bases in between. In germline, CDR1 is SGDLS, CDR2 YYNGEE. The length of the CDR3 is 15 residues. The CDR3 sequence is CASSELATPTGELFF. Written as DNA, the CDR3 is TGTGCCAGCAGCGAGCTAGCAACTCCCACCGGGGAGCTGTTTTTT.

The chain's CDR3 is CASKLKGQGASNIQYF. The CDR3 DNA sequence: TGTGCCAGCAAACTAAAGGGACAGGGGGCTTCGAACATTCAGTACTTC. This chain joins TRBV27 and TRBJ2-4; 12 nucleotides match TRBD1. V gave up 7 bases and J gave up 7 bases; unmatched junction bases: 11. The CDR3 is 16 residues long. CDR1 is MNHEY and CDR2 is SMNVEV in the germline V gene (reference sequence).

The V call is TRBV5-1, the J call TRBJ1-6; 7 bases are shared with TRBD1. The trim removed 5 bases at V and 2 bases at J, leaving 1 base unmatched. CDR3 size: 14 residues. Per the germline V gene, CDR1 is SGHRS and CDR2 is YFSETQ. CDR3 DNA sequence: TGCGCCAGCAGGACAGGGCCCTATAATTCACCCCTCCACTTT. Protein: CASRTGPYNSPLHF.

This sequence joins TRBV5-6 and TRBJ2-5; 10 positions match TRBD2. V dropped 5 bases and J dropped 2; count of bases not matched to a gene: 0. The CDR3 totals 13 residues. In germline, CDR1 is SGHDT, CDR2 YYEEEE. The CDR3 spells CASRLAGQETQYF. CDR3 nucleotides: TGTGCCAGCAGACTAGCGGGACAAGAGACCCAGTACTTC.

V usage is TRBV28 and J usage is TRBJ2-6, with D uncertain. Trimming took off 6 bases at V and 2 bases at J, with 11 bases between the two ends. Germline CDR1 and CDR2: MDHEN and SYDVKM. The CDR3 is 15 residues long. The CDR3 coding sequence is TGTGCCAGCAGCAGCCCCCAACCTGGGGCCAACGTCCTGACTTTC. Translation: CASSSPQPGANVLTF.

J is TRBJ1-4 and V is TRBV6-5, with D unresolved. The V end lost 2 bases, the J end lost 8 bases, and 18 bases lay between the germline ends. This CDR3 region has 16 residues. Germline V gene sequence: CDR1 MNHEY, CDR2 SVGAGI. The CDR3 coding sequence is TGTGCCAGCAGTTACGTTATGGGCCAGGCTCGAGAAAAACTGTTTTTT. Translated: CASSYVMGQAREKLFF.

V usage is TRBV6-5 and J usage is TRBJ2-7; D might be TRBD2 (7 bases). Germline V lookup: CDR1 MNHEY, CDR2 SVGAGI. The CDR3 has 15 amino acids. V was shortened by 2 bases and J by 3 bases, with 14 bases between the two germline ends. The CDR3 nucleotides read TGTGCCAGCAGTTACCTAGGGGGGGCGGTCTACGAGCAGTACTTC. This gives the protein CASSYLGGAVYEQYF.

The chain recombines TRBV27 with TRBJ2-1, with D perhaps being TRBD1 or TRBD2 (5 bases each). CDR1 MNHEY and CDR2 SMNVEV come from the germline V gene (reference sequence). V was pared by 4 bases and J by 9 bases, with 10 bases between. The CDR3 covers 12 residues. CDR3 residues: CASSYLRGEQFF. CDR3 in DNA: TGTGCCAGCAGTTATTTGAGGGGTGAGCAGTTCTTC.

The chain combines TRBV7-9 with TRBJ2-3; D not certain. V was shortened by 5 bases and J by 4 bases, with 1 base between the two germline ends. CDR3 length equals 10 residues. CDR1 is SEHNR and CDR2 is FQNEAQ in the germline V gene (reference sequence). CDR3 protein: CASSPDTQYF. CDR3 sequence (DNA): TGTGCCAGCAGCCCAGATACGCAGTATTTT.

The chain links TRBV2 to TRBJ2-1, with 9 bases aligning to TRBD1. Germline lookup yields CDR1 SNHLY and CDR2 FYNNEI. The CDR3 loop spans 13 amino acids. V was clipped by 3 bases and J by 7 bases; unmatched bases: 1. The CDR3 sequence is CASSEDRGNEQFF. CDR3 DNA sequence: TGTGCCAGCAGTGAGGACAGGGGTAATGAGCAGTTCTTC.

J is TRBJ2-1 and V is TRBV11-2, with TRBD1 identical over 7 bases. CDR1 SGHAT and CDR2 FQNNGV come from the germline V gene. With 5 bases clipped from V and 0 bases from J, the junction kept 10 bases outside the gene matches. This CDR3 is 17 amino acids long. CDR3 residues: CASSLDRVRSSYNEQFF. As DNA, the CDR3 is TGTGCCAGCAGCCTCGACAGGGTTCGGAGCTCCTACAATGAGCAGTTCTTC.

This clone was observed a single time. The J gene is TRBJ1-1, the V gene TRBV5-6; 7 bases map to TRBD1. Germline V lookup: CDR1 SGHDT, CDR2 YYEEEE. Unmatched junction bases numbered 5, after V lost 4 bases and J lost 5 bases. This CDR3 has 13 amino acids. The CDR3 nucleotides are TGTGCCAGCAGCCCTGGGACAGAGACTGAAGCTTTCTTT. This gives the protein CASSPGTETEAFF.

This rearrangement joins TRBV10-2 to TRBJ2-1; 10 positions agree with TRBD2. V trimming: 6 bases; J trimming: 8 bases; junction bases outside the gene matches: 10. CDR3 length: 15 amino acids. Germline CDR1 reads WSHSY; CDR2 reads SAAADI. CDR3 sequence (DNA): TGCGCCAGCAGAAGGAGCGGGGGGGCGGGGGATGAGCAGTTCTTC. The encoded protein is CASRRSGGAGDEQFF.

This clone was picked up one time. The chain employs TRBV5-4 and TRBJ2-5; 10 bases map to TRBD2. This CDR3 contains 16 residues. V gave up 3 bases and J gave up 1 base; unmatched junction bases: 6. Germline CDR1 SGHNT, CDR2 YYREEE (reference sequence). The CDR3 here is CASSSGRTSGQETQYF. The CDR3 DNA follows: TGTGCCAGCAGCTCCGGCAGGACTAGCGGCCAAGAGACCCAGTACTTC.

A remark on this clone: At the DNA level, this CDR3 is encoded by other sequences in the same sample as well. The rearrangement links TRBV18 to TRBJ2-3; D not resolved. Trimming stripped 3 bases from V and 4 bases from J, with 11 bases between. The CDR3 runs to 14 residues. The germline V gene has CDR1 KGHSH and CDR2 LQKENI. CDR3: CASSPFGGSDTQYF. CDR3 bases: TGTGCCAGCTCACCGTTTGGCGGCTCAGATACGCAGTATTTT. Together with reference TRBV18 and TRBJ2-3, the CDR3 gives the full variable domain: NAGVMQNPRHLVRRRGQEARLRCSPMKGHSHVYWYRQLPEEGLKFMVYLQKENIIDESGMPKERFSAEFPKEGPSILRIQQVVRGDSAAYFCASSPFGGSDTQYFGPGTRLTVL.

This chain joins TRBV18 and TRBJ2-3; TRBD1 agrees at 8 bases. This CDR3 contains 19 residues. V lost 6 bases to trimming and J lost 6 bases; unmatched junction nucleotides: 23. The germline gives CDR1 KGHSH, CDR2 LQKENI. The CDR3 region has the DNA TGTGCCAGCTCTCTGGGCCAGTCGACAGGGGCGACCAATTTGGATACGCAGTATTTT. It codes for CASSLGQSTGATNLDTQYF.

This rearrangement joins TRBV11-1 to TRBJ2-1, with TRBD1 as a possible D gene (6 bases). This CDR3 spans 12 amino acids. Germline V lookup: CDR1 SGHAT, CDR2 FQDESV (reference sequence). V lost 4 bases to trimming and J lost 9 bases, with 10 bases between them. For the CDR3, the DNA is TGTGCCAGCAGCTCAGGGGTTTTTGAGCAGTTCTTC. Amino acid sequence: CASSSGVFEQFF.

This sequence joins TRBV11-2 and TRBJ2-4; 7 bases fit TRBD1. With V trimmed by 2 bases and J by 4 bases, 5 bases remained unmatched. The germline V gene has CDR1 SGHAT and CDR2 FQNNGV. CDR3 length equals 15 residues. The CDR3 region has the DNA TGTGCCAGCAGCTTAAAGGGGACAGCTAAAAACATTCAGTACTTC. This translates into CASSLKGTAKNIQYF.

The chain carries TRBV9 and TRBJ2-2, with D possibly being TRBD2 (6 bases). Germline assignment: CDR1 SGDLS and CDR2 YYNGEE. The CDR3 runs to 16 residues. The V gene lost 4 bases and the J gene lost 4 bases, with 17 bases spanning the gap. The CDR3 DNA sequence: TGTGCCAGCAGCACCGGAGGGCGGGACCTCACCGGGGAGCTGTTTTTT. Protein product: CASSTGGRDLTGELFF.

The chain combines TRBV6-5 with TRBJ1-5, with a possible D match to TRBD1 (5 bases). The CDR3 is 16 amino acids. V shed 4 bases and J shed 2 bases, with 15 bases lying between them. In germline, CDR1 is MNHEY, CDR2 SVGAGI. The CDR3 nucleotides are TGTGCCAGCAGTTCTAAAACTACAGGCGGCAATCAGCCCCAGCATTTT. It specifies CASSSKTTGGNQPQHF.

The rearrangement uses TRBV19 and TRBJ1-5; 8 nucleotides agree with TRBD1. CDR1 is LNHDA, CDR2 SQIVND, per germline (reference sequence). This CDR3 spans 14 amino acids. V shed 5 bases, J shed 6 bases, and the junction held 6 bases outside the gene matches. CDR3 DNA sequence: TGTGCCAGTAGTGGCAGGGGGCGCGTTCAGCCCCAGCATTTT. This codes for CASSGRGRVQPQHF. Full variable domain (missing parts from reference TRBV19 and TRBJ1-5): DGGITQSPKYLFRKEGQNVTLSCEQNLNHDAMYWYRQDPGQGLRLIYYSQIVNDFQKGDIAEGYSVSREKKESFPLTVTSAQKNPTAFYLCASSGRGRVQPQHFGDGTRLSIL.

The chain couples TRBV27 to TRBJ1-2; TRBD1 matches at 9 bases. From germline, CDR1 is MNHEY and CDR2 SMNVEV (reference sequence). Unmatched junction bases numbered 7, after V lost 6 bases and J lost 8 bases. The CDR3 contains 13 residues. The CDR3 here is CASSRDRVSGYTF. CDR3 nucleotides: TGTGCCAGCAGCCGGGACAGGGTGTCGGGCTACACCTTC.